These 9 T cell receptor beta chains were all obtained from the same sample, sequenced in a study of T cells after yellow fever vaccination. TCRdb passed the 5' RACE reads through MiXCR, listing each CDR3 protein once. Among hundreds of thousands of distinct CDR3 sequences listed, less than 15% were seen once. Sequenced material: PBMCs, taken on the day of the yellow fever booster vaccination. All receptors come from a man younger than 45 who received the YFV17D yellow fever vaccine.

The rearrangement links TRBV19 to TRBJ1-6; D ambiguous. V was shortened by 5 bases and J by 6 bases, with 14 bases between the two germline ends. The length of the CDR3 is 15 residues. Germline CDR1 is LNHDA and CDR2 is SQIVND (reference sequence). The chain's CDR3 is CASSGSATANSPLHF. The DNA for the CDR3 is TGTGCCAGTAGTGGTTCGGCAACGGCTAATTCACCCCTCCACTTT.

This clonotype was picked up many times. The chain has TRBV4-3 and TRBJ2-3, with 7 bases identical to TRBD2. Trimming removed 3 bases from V and 8 bases from J; junction bases left unmatched: 8. CDR1 and CDR2 from the germline V gene are LGHNA and YSLEER. This CDR3 comprises 14 residues. The CDR3 DNA sequence: TGCGCCAGCAGCCACAGAACTGGGGAGGGTACGCAGTATTTT. It is translated as CASSHRTGEGTQYF.

The chain carries TRBV15 and TRBJ2-1; D could derive from TRBD1 or TRBD2 (5 bases each). This CDR3 spans 15 amino acids. Trimming shortened V by 1 base and J by 4 bases, and 11 bases separated the two germline ends. From germline, CDR1 is LNHNV and CDR2 YYDKDF (reference sequence). The CDR3 sequence is CATSRGGIGYNEQFF. CDR3 nucleotides: TGTGCCACCAGCAGAGGGGGGATAGGGTACAATGAGCAGTTCTTC.

This chain uses TRBV7-6 with TRBJ2-2, with D perhaps TRBD2 (6 bases). V gave up 5 bases and J gave up 1 base, with 17 bases separating them. There are 17 residues in the CDR3. Germline-derived CDR1 and CDR2 are SGHVS and FNYEAQ. CDR3 amino acids: CASSPRAGRQNTGELFF. CDR3 bases: TGTGCCAGCAGCCCCCGGGCGGGACGGCAGAACACCGGGGAGCTGTTTTTT.

This chain joins TRBV29-1 and TRBJ2-7; weak D call: TRBD2 (7 bases). Germline CDR1 reads SQVTM; CDR2 reads ANQGSEA. The CDR3 runs to 16 residues. The V end was cut by 4 bases, the J end by 3 bases, with 22 bases between. CDR3 coding DNA: TGCAGCGTTGGGGGTGTGGCGGGGGCCATCCACTACGAGCAGTACTTC. Translating gives CSVGGVAGAIHYEQYF.

This clonotype was observed a handful of times. This rearrangement joins TRBV20-1 to TRBJ2-7; D perhaps matches TRBD2 (6 bases). V lost 4 bases and J lost 0, with 7 bases in between. CDR3 length equals 12 residues. In germline, CDR1 is DFQATT, CDR2 SNEGSKA (reference sequence). The CDR3 DNA sequence: TGCAGTGCTACCGGGAGCTCCTACGAGCAGTACTTC. Its translation is CSATGSSYEQYF.

V gene TRBV16 combines with J gene TRBJ2-7; D ambiguous. The germline V and J ends were trimmed by 4 bases and 3 bases, with 10 bases remaining between them. This CDR3 is built from 13 residues. Germline CDR1 and CDR2: KGHSY and FQNENV. CDR3 protein: CASSRDTNYEQYF. As DNA, the CDR3 is TGTGCCAGCAGCCGCGACACGAACTACGAGCAGTACTTC.

The CDR3 region is CSASGRERLRLTETQYF. The CDR3 region has the DNA TGCAGTGCTAGTGGCCGGGAACGACTACGATTAACGGAGACCCAGTACTTC. The V gene is TRBV20-1, the J gene TRBJ2-5, with D tentatively TRBD2 (5 bases). V dropped 3 bases and J dropped 5 bases, with 25 bases sitting between them. Germline V gene lookup returns CDR1 DFQATT and CDR2 SNEGSKA (reference sequence). The length of the CDR3 is 17 residues.

This clonotype appeared once. One end of the junction does not line up with germline, which may come from a read error. This sequence joins TRBV3-1 and TRBJ2-5; D is perhaps TRBD2 (6 bases). Germline lookup yields CDR1 LGHDT and CDR2 YNNKEL (reference sequence). The length of the CDR3 is 15 residues. CDR3 loop: CASTQGGTYQETQYF. DNA for the CDR3: TGTGCCAGCACCCAAGGAGGGACGTACCAAGAGACCCAGTACTTC.